A single sample is the source of the 11 T cell receptor beta chains below, sequenced in a study of neurological immune-mediated disorders. TCRdb used MiXCR to reprocess the 5' RACE reads, holding one entry per CDR3 protein. This sample carries approximately 43,000 distinct CDR3 sequences, 2.5% of them seen once, and the ten largest clones take approximately 12%. The sequenced sample consisted of PBMCs. The receptors come from a man aged 30 to 45 with multiple sclerosis.

This clonotype was seen repeatedly, ten times or more. The V and J genes are TRBV4-3 and TRBJ1-4, with D unresolved. Looked up from germline, CDR1 is LGHNA and CDR2 is YSLEER. V was cut by 1 base and J by 8 bases, with 14 bases left in between. CDR3 length: 15 amino acids. CDR3 bases: TGCGCCAGCAGCCAAGGGGGAGACCCACGAGAAAAACTGTTTTTT. This encodes CASSQGGDPREKLFF.

As regards this clonotype: This may be a read error, as it is one base from a much larger clone. V gene TRBV24-1 combines with J gene TRBJ2-5; 7 nucleotides line up with TRBD2. The CDR3 loop spans 14 amino acids. Germline V gives CDR1 KGHDR, CDR2 SFDVKD. The CDR3 is CATGAGLPGENQYF. CDR3 nucleotides: TGTGCCACAGGAGCGGGACTTCCCGGGGAGAACCAGTACTTC.

This clonotype came up many times. CDR3 sequence (DNA): TGTGCCAGCAGCGCGCTTCCGGCAGGGAACTATGGCTACACCTTC. It encodes CASSALPAGNYGYTF. The chain has TRBV5-5 and TRBJ1-2; D might be TRBD1 (5 bases). The CDR3 runs to 15 residues. The V gene's germline CDR1 is SGHKS and CDR2 YYEKEE (reference sequence). The germline V and J ends were trimmed by 4 bases and 2 bases, with 15 bases remaining between them.

The genes are TRBV12-3 or TRBV12-4 and TRBJ1-2; 8 bases are a match to TRBD1. V was pared by 5 bases and J by 7 bases, with 6 bases of the junction left unmatched. This CDR3 contains 13 residues. In DNA form, the CDR3 reads TGTGCCAGCAGTCGCGACAGGGGAGGTGGCTACACCTTC. Translating it yields CASSRDRGGGYTF.

This clonotype has at least ten counts. The CDR3 DNA is TGTGCCAGCAGTCCGGATCTCTATCAGCCCCAGCATTTT. Protein sequence: CASSPDLYQPQHF. The genes are TRBV6-6 and TRBJ1-5; no reliable D call. Trimming shortened V by 5 bases and J by 5 bases, and 10 bases separated the two germline ends. The CDR3 extends over 13 amino acids. CDR1 MNHNY and CDR2 SVGAGI come from the germline V gene (reference sequence).

In this sample, this clonotype turned up many times. The CDR3 sequence is CASSYGDRGGETQYF. The CDR3, as DNA: TGTGCCAGCAGTTACGGGGACAGGGGAGGAGAGACCCAGTACTTC. This rearrangement joins TRBV6-5 to TRBJ2-5, with 10 bases fitting TRBD1. Germline assignment: CDR1 MNHEY and CDR2 SVGAGI. CDR3 length equals 15 residues. The V gene end was trimmed by 2 bases and the J gene end by 4 bases; junction bases not matched to a gene: 4.

Ten or more counts support this clonotype. The chain recombines TRBV5-1 with TRBJ1-1; D remains ambiguous. CDR1 and CDR2 (germline): SGHRS, YFSETQ. This CDR3 has 12 residues. V dropped 4 bases and J dropped 5 bases, with 9 bases sitting between them. DNA of the CDR3: TGCGCCAGCAGCCCTCTGGGGACTGAAGCTTTCTTT. This translates into CASSPLGTEAFF.

As concerns this clonotype: This may come from a read error, since a much larger clone is one base off. The CDR3: CASSQRTGSADTQYF. The CDR3 bases are TGTGCCAGCAGCCAACGGACAGGGTCGGCAGATACGCAGTATTTT. This chain uses TRBV9 with TRBJ2-3, with 8 bases that match TRBD1. Germline V gene data show CDR1 as SGDLS and CDR2 as YYNGEE. The CDR3 has 15 amino acids. V was pared by 4 bases and J by 4 bases, with 8 bases of the junction left unmatched.

Many counts were recorded for this clonotype. The chain links TRBV6-5 to TRBJ2-5, with D perhaps matching TRBD2 (5 bases). The CDR3 runs 15 residues. CDR1 MNHEY and CDR2 SVGAGI come from the germline V gene. Trimming stripped 5 bases from V and 2 bases from J, with 15 bases between. CDR3 region: CASSRSHTGQETQYF. Written as DNA, the CDR3 is TGTGCCAGCAGTAGATCTCATACGGGGCAAGAGACCCAGTACTTC.

This clonotype was observed at least ten times. The J gene is TRBJ2-3, the V gene TRBV5-1; TRBD1 matches 8 bases. The germline CDR1 and CDR2 sequences are SGHRS and YFSETQ. CDR3 length: 13 amino acids. V trimming: 4 bases; J trimming: 6 bases; junction bases outside the gene matches: 4. CDR3 protein: CASSGQGSDTQYF. The CDR3 DNA is TGCGCCAGCAGCGGACAGGGTTCCGATACGCAGTATTTT.

CDR3 coding DNA: TGTGCCAGCAGCTTGGCAACAATGGGACTAGCGGCACAAGAGACCCAGTACTTC. Translation: CASSLATMGLAAQETQYF. The V and J genes are TRBV5-6 and TRBJ2-5; 11 bases are a match to TRBD2. This CDR3 spans 18 amino acids. Germline assignment: CDR1 SGHDT and CDR2 YYEEEE. The J segment lost 2 bases and the V segment lost 0 bases, leaving 9 bases of the junction unmatched.